This TCR beta chain was sequenced for a study of identical twins. Study outcomes and limitations: Part of the zero-insertion signal could reflect confounding by invariant MAIT and iNKT cells. Beta out-of-frame sequences showed weaker excess twin sharing. There were fewer insertions in abundant cord blood beta clonotypes, but memory repertoires showed no such pattern.

Germline V CDR1 and CDR2: DFQATT, SNEGSKA (reference sequence). Trimming removed 5 bases from V and 2 bases from J, with 20 bases in between. CDR3 length equals 16 residues. Addition of a universal primer site occurred through template switching, and cDNA carried unique molecular identifiers. TCRdb re-called the 5' RACE reads through MiXCR, storing one row per CDR3 protein. The data show around 1.7 million distinct CDR3 sequences, with about 32% seen just once and 0.27% held by the top ten. A word on this clonotype: Antigen unknown.

V gene TRBV20-1 combines with J gene TRBJ2-3, with D maybe TRBD2 (5 bases). The receptor comes from a newborn girl in good health. Sequenced material: cord blood. CDR3 sequence (DNA): TGCAGTGCTTCCCCCGTCCGGACTCACATCACAGATACGCAGTATTTT. Its protein product is CSASPVRTHITDTQYF.